The rows below give T cell receptor beta chains drawn from one sample of a study of blood T cells in healthy people across ages. TCRdb re-derived calls from the 5' RACE reads in MiXCR, one entry per CDR3 protein. This sample yields some 730,000 distinct CDR3 sequences, of which roughly 20% are seen a single time; about 22% belongs to the top ten. The sequenced material came from blood. These receptors were collected from a man between 65 and 85 years old in good health. CDR3s include the opening cysteine and the closing phenylalanine or tryptophan. A D gene is named only where the DNA matches it firmly. Some rows have no size entry. The others give once, few or many, or a class for an expanded clone.

V	size	J	length	D	CDR3	DNA
TRBV12-3/TRBV12-4	few	TRBJ1-5	14	.	CASSLQDSNQPQHF	TGTGCCAGCAGTTTGCAGGACAGCAATCAGCCCCAGCATTTT
TRBV7-7	many	TRBJ2-5	15	TRBD1	CASRQRQGEWETQYF	TGTGCCAGCAGACAACGACAGGGGGAGTGGGAGACCCAGTACTTC
TRBV12-3/TRBV12-4	few	TRBJ1-1	18	TRBD1	CASSRVLPGQSMNTEAFF	TGTGCCAGCAGTCGCGTACTGCCGGGACAGAGCATGAACACTGAAGCTTTCTTT
TRBV6-2/TRBV6-3	.	TRBJ2-7	13	.	CATSGTVPYEQYF	TGTGCCACATCAGGCACGGTACCCTACGAGCAGTACTTC
TRBV20-1	.	TRBJ2-3	14	.	CSAVGDISTDTQYF	TGCAGTGCAGTTGGGGACATTAGCACAGATACGCAGTATTTT
TRBV20-1	.	TRBJ2-2	16	TRBD2	CSALGGTSGSWGELFF	TGCAGTGCCCTAGGAGGGACTAGCGGCAGCTGGGGGGAGCTGTTTTTT
TRBV27	few	TRBJ2-3	17	TRBD2	CASSLYGAGARQWTQYF	TGTGCCAGCAGTTTATATGGAGCGGGGGCTCGTCAGTGGACGCAGTATTTT
TRBV14	.	TRBJ1-2	14	.	CTSSQNWDIGGYTF	TGTACCAGCAGCCAGAATTGGGACATCGGTGGCTACACCTTC
TRBV7-9	once	TRBJ2-3	13	.	CASSFITADTQYF	TGTGCCAGCAGCTTTATCACGGCAGATACGCAGTATTTT
TRBV5-1	.	TRBJ2-3	16	.	CASSSQVGSSTDTQYF	TGCGCCAGCAGCTCCCAAGTAGGAAGCAGCACAGATACGCAGTATTTT
TRBV7-8	.	TRBJ2-2	16	.	CASSLAVSANTGELFF	TGTGCCAGCAGCTTAGCGGTCAGCGCGAACACCGGGGAGCTGTTTTTT
TRBV12-3/TRBV12-4	.	TRBJ2-1	16	TRBD2	CASSLSSGRPYNEQFF	TGTGCCAGCAGTTTATCGAGCGGGAGACCCTACAATGAGCAGTTCTTC
TRBV12-3/TRBV12-4	.	TRBJ2-5	15	TRBD1	CASTSRQGQDETQYF	TGTGCCAGCACTTCCCGTCAAGGACAGGACGAGACCCAGTACTTC
TRBV7-2	many	TRBJ2-3	14	.	CASRHLGGGDTQYF	TGTGCCAGCAGGCATTTAGGCGGAGGGGATACGCAGTATTTT
TRBV7-9	.	TRBJ1-2	13	.	CASSFGTYYGYTF	TGTGCCAGCAGCTTTGGGACATACTATGGCTACACCTTC
TRBV25-1	.	TRBJ2-3	14	TRBD2	CASSSAGGSDTQYF	TGTGCCAGCAGTTCCGCGGGGGGCTCAGATACGCAGTATTTT
TRBV6-1	few	TRBJ2-7	18	TRBD1	CASSPGTGGNYLSLEQYF	TGTGCCAGCAGTCCAGGGACAGGGGGTAACTACTTGTCGCTCGAGCAGTACTTC
TRBV5-1	few	TRBJ2-6	15	.	CASSLESTGANVLTF	TGCGCCAGCAGCTTGGAAAGTACTGGGGCCAACGTCCTGACTTTC
TRBV10-3	.	TRBJ2-6	16	.	CAISESVGAGANVLTF	TGTGCCATCAGTGAGTCGGTGGGTGCTGGGGCCAACGTCCTGACTTTC
TRBV5-1	.	TRBJ2-1	14	.	CASSSNSLYNEQFF	TGCGCCAGCAGCTCTAACTCTCTCTACAATGAGCAGTTCTTC
TRBV20-1	.	TRBJ2-5	11	.	CSASWGSEQYF	TGCAGTGCTAGCTGGGGGAGTGAGCAGTACTTC
TRBV10-3	few	TRBJ1-1	12	TRBD1	CAIRGQATEAFF	TGTGCCATCAGAGGACAGGCCACTGAAGCTTTCTTT
TRBV12-3/TRBV12-4	few	TRBJ2-7	14	.	CASRGAQNSYEQYF	TGTGCCAGCAGGGGCGCTCAAAACTCCTACGAGCAGTACTTC
TRBV12-3/TRBV12-4	.	TRBJ2-6	13	.	CAGSLLGANVLTF	TGTGCCGGCAGCCTCCTCGGGGCCAACGTCCTGACTTTC
TRBV27	.	TRBJ1-5	14	.	CASSLGHGYQPQHF	TGTGCCAGCAGTTTGGGGCACGGTTATCAGCCCCAGCATTTT
TRBV19	.	TRBJ1-2	15	TRBD1	CASSAGTGGPHGYTF	TGTGCCAGTAGTGCCGGGACAGGTGGTCCTCATGGCTACACCTTC
TRBV29-1	few	TRBJ2-3	14	TRBD2	CSVELSGGSDTQYF	TGCAGCGTTGAACTTAGCGGGGGGAGTGATACGCAGTATTTT
TRBV20-1	few	TRBJ2-2	12	.	CSARLVAGELFF	TGCAGTGCCCGACTAGTGGCCGGGGAGCTGTTTTTT
TRBV27	few	TRBJ1-4	15	.	CASSRGDRTNEKLFF	TGTGCCAGCAGTAGAGGGGACCGGACTAATGAAAAACTGTTTTTT
TRBV5-5	.	TRBJ2-1	16	.	CASSFDGAGPYNEQFF	TGTGCCAGCAGCTTCGACGGGGCGGGGCCTTACAATGAGCAGTTCTTC
TRBV12-3/TRBV12-4	once	TRBJ2-2	15	.	CASSFGGVTPGELFF	TGTGCCAGCAGTTTTGGCGGGGTAACCCCAGGGGAGCTGTTTTTT
TRBV5-1	few	TRBJ2-7	17	TRBD2	CASSGLAGGENHYEQYF	TGCGCCAGCAGCGGGTTAGCGGGGGGTGAAAACCACTACGAGCAGTACTTC
TRBV29-1	.	TRBJ1-3	13	.	CSVADSSGNTIYF	TGCAGCGTCGCGGACAGCTCTGGAAACACCATATATTTT
TRBV5-6	.	TRBJ1-1	15	.	CASSSFGGRNTEAFF	TGTGCCAGCAGCTCCTTCGGGGGTAGGAACACTGAAGCTTTCTTT
TRBV12-3/TRBV12-4	.	TRBJ1-5	15	TRBD1	CASRAGQGVYQPQHF	TGTGCCAGCAGGGCCGGACAGGGGGTGTATCAGCCCCAGCATTTT
TRBV20-1	once	TRBJ2-5	15	TRBD1	CSARARQGVEETQYF	TGCAGTGCTAGGGCCAGACAGGGGGTCGAGGAGACCCAGTACTTC
TRBV5-1	few	TRBJ2-5	15	.	CASSLSTAGLETQYF	TGCGCCAGCAGCTTGTCGACGGCCGGATTGGAGACCCAGTACTTC
TRBV4-1	.	TRBJ2-1	14	.	CASSHDSTMGEQFF	TGCGCCAGCAGCCACGACTCCACTATGGGTGAGCAGTTCTTC
TRBV10-3	.	TRBJ1-5	14	.	CAISESVGDQPQHF	TGTGCCATCAGTGAGTCGGTAGGGGATCAGCCCCAGCATTTT
TRBV20-1	few	TRBJ2-1	15	TRBD2	CSALGLAGLYNEQFF	TGCAGTGCTCTCGGACTAGCGGGATTATACAATGAGCAGTTCTTC
TRBV12-3/TRBV12-4	few	TRBJ2-2	15	TRBD1	CASTGTGGASGELFF	TGTGCCAGCACCGGGACAGGGGGCGCCTCCGGGGAGCTGTTTTTT
TRBV6-2/TRBV6-3	.	TRBJ2-5	17	.	CASSYPSGPAGQETQYF	TGTGCCAGCAGTTACCCTTCCGGACCGGCGGGTCAAGAGACCCAGTACTTC
TRBV29-1	many	TRBJ1-1	14	.	CSGGVGQLNTEAFF	TGCAGCGGGGGGGTGGGACAACTGAACACTGAAGCTTTCTTT
TRBV18	.	TRBJ1-2	16	.	CASSPPTAGRNYGYTF	TGTGCCAGCTCACCACCTACGGCAGGGCGAAACTATGGCTACACCTTC
TRBV5-1	few	TRBJ1-4	14	.	CASRNSGVAEKLFF	TGCGCCAGCAGAAACTCGGGGGTAGCTGAAAAACTGTTTTTT
TRBV6-1	.	TRBJ2-2	13	.	CASRGATTLRLFF	TGTGCCAGCCGTGGCGCTACGACGCTTCGGCTGTTTTTT
TRBV7-6	.	TRBJ1-6	17	.	CASSSGLLSSYNSPLHF	TGTGCCAGCAGCTCGGGACTCTTGAGCTCCTATAATTCACCCCTCCACTTT
TRBV10-3	.	TRBJ2-1	15	TRBD2	CAISELGLAYNEQFF	TGTGCCATCAGTGAGTTGGGACTAGCCTACAATGAGCAGTTCTTC
TRBV20-1	.	TRBJ1-1	16	.	CSARAIPRGVNTEAFF	TGCAGTGCTAGGGCCATCCCCCGGGGGGTGAACACTGAAGCTTTCTTT
TRBV12-3/TRBV12-4	.	TRBJ2-3	15	.	CASSLTTGLTDTQYF	TGTGCCAGCAGTTTAACGACAGGACTCACAGATACGCAGTATTTT
TRBV29-1	many	TRBJ2-3	12	.	CSVVEGSDTQYF	TGCAGCGTTGTAGAAGGTTCCGATACGCAGTATTTT